A selection of T cell receptor beta chains follows, all from one sample in a study of T cell repertoires in cytomegalovirus infection. From the reads, TCRdb called clonotypes with MiXCR, one entry per CDR3 protein. The data hold 650,000 to 900,000 distinct CDR3 sequences, with just under 30% observed a single time. Antigen specificity for these receptors is unknown. Material: cultured CD8+ T cells from PBMCs, obtained from culture after CMV antigen stimulation. Every receptor here comes from a human donor in good health (CMV status not recorded). Some clones in this sample may be carry-over from other donors' samples. Each CDR3 is given with its conserved first and last residue. D genes are given only for firm matches. Where a row states a size, it is once, few, many or the class of an expanded clone; other rows omit it.

clone size	V gene	J gene	D gene	CDR3 protein	CDR3 DNA
-	TRBV5-4	TRBJ1-1	-	CASSLGGGIIEAFF	TGTGCCAGCAGCTTGGGTGGGGGGATAATTGAAGCTTTCTTT
-	TRBV20-1	TRBJ2-5	-	CSARERGIETQYF	TGCAGTGCTAGAGAAAGGGGGATAGAGACCCAGTACTTC
-	TRBV7-6	TRBJ2-1	-	CASSHLWGDEQFF	TGTGCTAGCAGCCATTTATGGGGGGATGAGCAGTTCTTC
few	TRBV13	TRBJ1-2	-	CASSLPGGSDGYTF	TGTGCCAGCAGCCTGCCGGGCGGCTCCGATGGCTACACCTTC
-	TRBV3-1	TRBJ2-3	TRBD2	CASSQVWRRTSESTDTQYF	TGTGCCAGCAGCCAAGTTTGGCGGAGAACTAGCGAATCCACAGATACGCAGTATTTT
-	TRBV14	TRBJ2-5	-	CASSLRKGDQETRYF	TGTGCCAGCAGCCTCAGGAAGGGGGATCAAGAGACCCGGTACTTC
-	TRBV29-1	TRBJ1-1	-	CSVNSGGFTEAFF	TGCAGCGTTAATTCCGGCGGATTCACTGAAGCTTTCTTT
-	TRBV19	TRBJ2-3	TRBD2	CASSIPAGGLDTQYF	TGTGCCAGTAGTATTCCAGCGGGGGGATTAGATACGCAGTATTTT
few	TRBV6-2/TRBV6-3	TRBJ2-3	TRBD2	CASGLAGVGDTQYF	TGTGCCAGCGGCCTAGCGGGGGTTGGAGATACGCAGTATTTT
many	TRBV6-6	TRBJ1-2	TRBD1	CASRQGIDGYTF	TGTGCCAGCCGACAGGGGATCGATGGCTACACCTTC
-	TRBV11-2	TRBJ2-3	-	CASSFRGGVLTDTQYF	TGTGCCAGCAGCTTCAGGGGGGGGGTCCTCACAGATACGCAGTATTTT
-	TRBV12-3/TRBV12-4	TRBJ2-5	-	CARSMGPPETQYF	TGTGCCAGAAGTATGGGTCCCCCAGAGACCCAGTACTTC
few	TRBV7-9	TRBJ1-2	-	CASSFIPGKTANYGYTF	TGTGCCAGCAGCTTCATTCCAGGGAAAACGGCTAACTATGGCTACACCTTC
few	TRBV6-2/TRBV6-3	TRBJ2-2	-	CASSPLITSNTGELFF	TGTGCCAGCAGTCCTTTAATAACCTCGAACACCGGGGAGCTGTTTTTT
few	TRBV7-6	TRBJ2-2	-	CASSSRRALNTGELFF	TGTGCCAGCAGTTCCCGGCGGGCCCTGAACACCGGGGAGCTGTTTTTT
-	TRBV7-4	TRBJ2-1	-	CASSFQTDYNEQFF	TGTGCCAGCAGCTTCCAGACAGACTACAATGAGCAGTTCTTC
few	TRBV2	TRBJ2-3	-	CASSEARDSTDTQYF	TGTGCCAGCAGTGAAGCACGAGACAGCACAGATACGCAGTATTTT
-	TRBV5-6	TRBJ1-4	TRBD1	CASSFGTGTEKLFF	TGTGCCAGCAGCTTCGGGACAGGGACCGAAAAACTGTTTTTT
few	TRBV7-8	TRBJ2-1	-	CASSLKTAGEQFF	TGTGCCAGCAGCTTAAAAACGGCCGGTGAGCAGTTCTTC
few	TRBV10-3	TRBJ1-1	-	CAIRDEQVYTEAFF	TGTGCCATCAGGGACGAACAGGTATACACTGAAGCTTTCTTT
few	TRBV5-5	TRBJ1-4	-	CASSRGREEEKLFF	TGTGCCAGCAGTAGGGGCAGGGAAGAAGAAAAACTGTTTTTT
-	TRBV11-2	TRBJ2-3	-	CASSSTILTSTDTQYF	TGTGCCAGCAGCTCAACCATTCTTACTAGCACAGATACGCAGTATTTT
-	TRBV20-1	TRBJ2-1	-	CSHPGAIHNEQFF	TGCAGTCACCCCGGGGCAATTCACAATGAGCAGTTCTTC
-	TRBV12-3/TRBV12-4	TRBJ2-2	-	CASSFPGAAGELFF	TGTGCCAGCAGTTTCCCCGGGGCGGCCGGGGAGCTGTTTTTT
few	TRBV12-3/TRBV12-4	TRBJ2-7	TRBD1	CASSSPGQATYEQYF	TGTGCCAGCAGTTCTCCGGGACAGGCGACCTACGAGCAGTACTTC
-	TRBV7-9	TRBJ1-4	TRBD1	CASRQTGTPGGYEKLFF	TGTGCCAGCAGACAAACCGGGACACCAGGGGGATATGAAAAACTGTTTTTT
few	TRBV7-2	TRBJ2-2	TRBD1	CASSGPGQGAVGELFF	TGTGCCAGCAGCGGGCCGGGACAGGGGGCGGTCGGGGAGCTGTTTTTT
-	TRBV27	TRBJ1-6	TRBD1	CASSLALTGGGPLHF	TGTGCCAGCAGTTTAGCCTTAACAGGGGGGGGACCCCTCCACTTT
many	TRBV7-9	TRBJ1-4	-	CASSSEATNEKLFF	TGTGCCAGCAGTTCGGAGGCAACTAATGAAAAACTGTTTTTT
many	TRBV20-1	TRBJ2-2	-	CSARPWAANTGELFF	TGCAGTGCTCGTCCTTGGGCCGCGAACACCGGGGAGCTGTTTTTT
-	TRBV9	TRBJ1-4	TRBD1	CASSATQGAGEKLFF	TGTGCCAGCAGCGCGACACAGGGGGCCGGTGAAAAACTGTTTTTT
once	TRBV27	TRBJ1-2	TRBD1	CASANRGLGYTF	TGTGCCAGCGCGAACAGGGGGCTTGGCTACACCTTC
many	TRBV7-2	TRBJ2-3	-	CASSPRDTHTTDTQYF	TGTGCCAGCAGCCCCCGGGACACTCACACCACAGATACGCAGTATTTT
-	TRBV7-6	TRBJ2-5	TRBD2	CASSDGTSATQETQYF	TGTGCTAGCAGCGACGGGACTAGTGCCACCCAAGAGACCCAGTACTTC
few	TRBV6-5	TRBJ2-1	TRBD2	CASSYGLAGGSYNEQFF	TGTGCCAGCAGTTACGGGCTAGCGGGGGGTTCCTACAATGAGCAGTTCTTC
few	TRBV2	TRBJ2-3	TRBD2	CASSPIGGGATDTQYF	TGTGCCAGCTCCCCCATAGGCGGGGGGGCAACAGATACGCAGTATTTT
many	TRBV7-6	TRBJ2-5	-	CASSLAQRYQETQYF	TGTGCCAGCAGCTTAGCGCAGAGGTACCAAGAGACCCAGTACTTC
-	TRBV28	TRBJ1-5	-	CASGRAEDQPQHF	TGTGCCAGCGGCCGGGCTGAGGATCAGCCCCAGCATTTT
few	TRBV7-6	TRBJ2-3	-	CASSFRAGITDTQYF	TGTGCCAGCAGCTTCAGGGCGGGGATCACAGATACGCAGTATTTT
-	TRBV12-5	TRBJ1-2	-	CASGPRTETNYGYTF	TGTGCTAGTGGACCCCGGACAGAGACCAACTATGGCTACACCTTC
few	TRBV7-8	TRBJ2-3	-	CASSLDIGGSTDTQYF	TGTGCCAGCAGCTTAGATATAGGAGGGAGCACAGATACGCAGTATTTT
few	TRBV9	TRBJ1-2	TRBD1	CASSVGVTGNYGYTF	TGTGCCAGCAGCGTAGGGGTGACAGGGAACTATGGCTACACCTTC
-	TRBV10-3	TRBJ2-7	-	CATALLDRNSYEQYF	TGTGCCACCGCTCTCTTGGACAGAAACTCCTACGAGCAGTACTTC
-	TRBV25-1	TRBJ2-5	TRBD2	CASRGRASGVETQYF	TGTGCCAGCAGGGGCCGGGCTAGCGGGGTGGAGACCCAGTACTTC
-	TRBV7-9	TRBJ2-5	-	CATSPPRETQYF	TGTGCCACCAGTCCCCCACGGGAGACCCAGTACTTC
few	TRBV7-9	TRBJ2-5	-	CASSLVGFGQETQYF	TGTGCCAGCAGCCTTGTTGGGTTTGGCCAAGAGACCCAGTACTTC
few	TRBV7-9	TRBJ2-5	TRBD2	CASRQTLAGGTETQYF	TGTGCCAGCAGACAGACTCTAGCGGGGGGGACGGAGACCCAGTACTTC
-	TRBV7-9	TRBJ1-2	-	CATFGAGRDYGYTF	TGTGCCACCTTCGGGGCAGGGAGGGACTATGGCTACACCTTC
-	TRBV19	TRBJ1-1	-	CASSIYGGGGAEAFF	TGTGCCAGTAGTATATATGGCGGCGGTGGGGCTGAAGCTTTCTTT
-	TRBV28	TRBJ2-5	-	CASTIWGAETQYF	TGTGCCAGCACAATTTGGGGCGCAGAGACCCAGTACTTC
few	TRBV6-6	TRBJ2-7	-	CASSYPPDQRGQYF	TGTGCCAGCAGTTACCCGCCGGACCAAAGGGGGCAGTACTTC
-	TRBV7-6	TRBJ2-6	-	CASSPRDASSGANVLTF	TGTGCCAGCAGCCCGCGGGACGCGAGCTCTGGGGCCAACGTCCTGACTTTC
-	TRBV11-2	TRBJ1-1	-	CASSPGWDRDKNTEAFF	TGTGCCAGCAGTCCGGGCTGGGATCGGGATAAGAACACTGAAGCTTTCTTT
few	TRBV6-2/TRBV6-3	TRBJ2-1	-	CASSYVGHPYNEQFF	TGTGCCAGCAGTTACGTGGGACACCCCTACAATGAGCAGTTCTTC
many	TRBV28	TRBJ1-4	TRBD1	CASSWDSALNEKLFF	TGTGCCAGCAGTTGGGACAGTGCCTTAAATGAAAAACTGTTTTTT
few	TRBV27	TRBJ2-1	-	CASSLADPGFSYNEQFF	TGTGCCAGCAGTTTGGCCGATCCCGGGTTCTCCTACAATGAGCAGTTCTTC
-	TRBV4-2	TRBJ1-1	-	CASSQDRAAEAFF	TGTGCCAGCAGCCAAGATCGGGCAGCCGAAGCTTTCTTT